One sample yielded the 2 T cell receptor beta chains listed below, sequenced in a study of graft-versus-host responses after intestinal transplantation (dated by TCRdb to the early 2020s). Antigens for these TCRs are unknown. The receptor library was made with the immunoSEQ multiplex PCR assay. TCRdb took over this immuneACCESS table, retaining in-frame rearrangements with V and J assigned. Such tables are incomplete; in checked studies, under half of the missing clones stem from an unresolved V gene, and the remainder is unexplained. Within this sample are around 90,000 clones, with approximately 92% of them counted one time only. The leading ten clones occupy about 0.29% of the sample. What this sample's time point label stands for: cells obtained before transplantation from donor or recipient. Material: unstimulated CD4+ T cells sorted from spleen or lymph node cells, obtained before intestinal transplant. These TCRs come from a human donor who received an intestinal transplant.

The V gene is TRBV5-1, the J gene TRBJ2-5, with 15 positions matching TRBD2. Near its end, the DNA agrees better with TRBJ2-7, so the J call may be wrong. The CDR3 has 17 amino acids. The V gene's germline CDR1 is SGHRS and CDR2 YFSETQ. Here the CDR3 DNA reads TGCGCCAGCAGCATTGGACTAGCGGGAGGGCTAGTCTACGAGCAGTACTTC. It yields the protein CASSIGLAGGLVYEQYF.

The chain is built from TRBV30 and TRBJ2-1, with D possibly TRBD2 on 7 matching bases. Per germline, CDR1 GTSNPN and CDR2 SVGIG (reference sequence). Trimming stripped 4 bases from V and 4 bases from J, with 11 bases between. This CDR3 is built from 13 residues. The CDR3 protein is CAWKGGMYNEQFF. The CDR3 DNA sequence: TGTGCCTGGAAGGGGGGGATGTACAATGAGCAGTTCTTC.